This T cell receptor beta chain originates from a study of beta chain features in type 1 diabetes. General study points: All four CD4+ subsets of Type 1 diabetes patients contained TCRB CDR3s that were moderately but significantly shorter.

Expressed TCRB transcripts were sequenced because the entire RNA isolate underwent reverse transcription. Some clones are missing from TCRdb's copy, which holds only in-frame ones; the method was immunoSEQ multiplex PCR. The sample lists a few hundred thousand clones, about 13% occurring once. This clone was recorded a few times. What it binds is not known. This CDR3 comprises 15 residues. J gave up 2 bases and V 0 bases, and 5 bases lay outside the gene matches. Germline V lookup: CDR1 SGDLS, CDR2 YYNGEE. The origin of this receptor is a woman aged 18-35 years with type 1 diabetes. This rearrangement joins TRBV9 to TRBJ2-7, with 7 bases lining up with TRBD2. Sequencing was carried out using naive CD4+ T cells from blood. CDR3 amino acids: CASSVGLADTYEQYF. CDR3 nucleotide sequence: TGTGCCAGCAGCGTAGGGCTAGCGGATACCTACGAGCAGTACTTC.